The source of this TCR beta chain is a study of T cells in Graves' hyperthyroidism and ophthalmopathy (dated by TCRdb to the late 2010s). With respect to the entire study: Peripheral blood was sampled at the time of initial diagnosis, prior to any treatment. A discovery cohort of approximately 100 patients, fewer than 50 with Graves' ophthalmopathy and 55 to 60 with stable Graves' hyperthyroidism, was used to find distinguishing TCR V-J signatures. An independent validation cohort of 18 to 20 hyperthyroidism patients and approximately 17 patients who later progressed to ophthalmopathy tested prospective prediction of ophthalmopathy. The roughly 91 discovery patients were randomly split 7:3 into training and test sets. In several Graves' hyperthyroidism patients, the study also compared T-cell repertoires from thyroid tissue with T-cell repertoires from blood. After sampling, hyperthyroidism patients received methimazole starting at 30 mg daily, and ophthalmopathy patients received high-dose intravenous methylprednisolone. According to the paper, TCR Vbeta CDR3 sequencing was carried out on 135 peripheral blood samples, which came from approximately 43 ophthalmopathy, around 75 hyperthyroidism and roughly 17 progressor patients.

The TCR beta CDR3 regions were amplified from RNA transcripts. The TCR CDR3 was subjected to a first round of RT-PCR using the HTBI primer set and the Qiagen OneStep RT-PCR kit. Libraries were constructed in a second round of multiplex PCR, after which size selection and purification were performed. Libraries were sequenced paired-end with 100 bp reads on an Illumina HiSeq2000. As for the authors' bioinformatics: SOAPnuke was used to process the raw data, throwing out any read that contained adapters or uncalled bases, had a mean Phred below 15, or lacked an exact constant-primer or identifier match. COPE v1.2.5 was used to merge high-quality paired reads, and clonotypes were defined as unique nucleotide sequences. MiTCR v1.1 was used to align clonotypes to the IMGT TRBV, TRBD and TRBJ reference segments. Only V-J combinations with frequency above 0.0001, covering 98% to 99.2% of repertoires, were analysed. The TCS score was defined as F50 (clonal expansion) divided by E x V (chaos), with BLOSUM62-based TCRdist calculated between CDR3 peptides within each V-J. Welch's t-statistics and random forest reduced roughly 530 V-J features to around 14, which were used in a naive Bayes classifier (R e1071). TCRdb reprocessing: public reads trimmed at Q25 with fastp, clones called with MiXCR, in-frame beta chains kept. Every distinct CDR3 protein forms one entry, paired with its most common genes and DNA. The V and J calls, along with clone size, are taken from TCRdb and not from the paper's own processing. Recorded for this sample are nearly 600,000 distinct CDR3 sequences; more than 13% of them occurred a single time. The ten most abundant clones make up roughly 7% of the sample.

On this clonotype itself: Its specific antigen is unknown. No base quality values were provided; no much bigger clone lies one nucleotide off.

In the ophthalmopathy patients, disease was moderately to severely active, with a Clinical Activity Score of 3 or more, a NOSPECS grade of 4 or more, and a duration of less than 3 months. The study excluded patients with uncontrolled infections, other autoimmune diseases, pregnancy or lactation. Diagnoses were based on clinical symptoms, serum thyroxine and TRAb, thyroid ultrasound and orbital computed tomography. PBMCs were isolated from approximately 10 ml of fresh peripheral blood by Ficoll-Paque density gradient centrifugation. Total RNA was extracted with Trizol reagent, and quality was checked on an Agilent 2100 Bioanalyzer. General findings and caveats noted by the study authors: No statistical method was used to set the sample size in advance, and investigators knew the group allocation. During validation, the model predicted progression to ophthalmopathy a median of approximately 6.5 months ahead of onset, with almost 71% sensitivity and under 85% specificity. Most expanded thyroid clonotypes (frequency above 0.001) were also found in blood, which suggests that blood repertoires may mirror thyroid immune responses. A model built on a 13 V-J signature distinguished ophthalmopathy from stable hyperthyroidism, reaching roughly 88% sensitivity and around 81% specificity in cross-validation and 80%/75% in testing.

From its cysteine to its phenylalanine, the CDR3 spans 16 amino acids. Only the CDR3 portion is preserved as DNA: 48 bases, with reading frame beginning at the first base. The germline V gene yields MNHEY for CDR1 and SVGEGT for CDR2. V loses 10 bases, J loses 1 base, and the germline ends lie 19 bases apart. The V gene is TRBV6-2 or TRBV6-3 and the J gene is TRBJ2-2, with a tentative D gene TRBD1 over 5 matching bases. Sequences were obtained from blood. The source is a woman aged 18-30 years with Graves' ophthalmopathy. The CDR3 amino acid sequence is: CAISLRQQWNTGELFF. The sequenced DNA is TGTGCCATTTCATTGAGACAGCAATGGAACACCGGGGAGCTGTTTTTT.